The clone carrying this T cell receptor beta chain was seen only a few times. During construction of the library, unique molecular identifiers were attached to individual cDNA molecules for quantitative, reproducible TCR counting. TCRdb re-derived calls from the 5' RACE reads in MiXCR, one entry per CDR3 protein. Here the sample spans roughly 81,000 distinct CDR3 sequences, about 16% being singletons. Germline CDR1 reads PRHDT; CDR2 reads FYEKMQ (reference sequence). This CDR3 comprises 17 residues. Deletions cut 0 bases from V and 0 bases from J, with 11 bases between. These data come from a study of human T cells and chemical hapten exposure. The starting material, unfractionated whole blood, was used for total RNA extraction.

J is TRBJ1-4 and V is TRBV13; D is ambiguous. The clonotype comes from a female donor in good health. CDR3 residues: CASSLGRGVATNEKLFF. The DNA for the CDR3 is TGTGCCAGCAGCTTAGGCCGGGGAGTTGCAACTAATGAAAAACTGTTTTTT. Full variable domain (remainder filled in from reference TRBV13 and TRBJ1-4): AAGVIQSPRHLIKEKRETATLKCYPIPRHDTVYWYQQGPGQDPQFLISFYEKMQSDKGSIPDRFSAQQFSDYHSELNMSSLELGDSALYFCASSLGRGVATNEKLFFGSGTQLSVL.